One TCR beta chain is described in this entry. The sample is drawn from a study of shared T cell receptors in the human thymus. The germline V gene has CDR1 SGHVS and CDR2 FNYEAQ. The CDR3 contains 14 residues. The germline V and J ends were trimmed by 3 bases and 5 bases, with 11 bases remaining between them. The method was immunoSEQ multiplex PCR; TCRdb's version includes in-frame clones alone and lacks a portion of them. Among roughly 410,000 clones, just under 95% were seen once, and the ten largest hold 0.015% to 0.02%. The clonotype comes from a human donor. The chain carries TRBV7-6 and TRBJ1-5; D possibly corresponds to TRBD1 (6 bases). Sequencing was carried out using thymocytes. CDR3 sequence reads: CASSFGRGDQPQHF. CDR3 nucleotide sequence: TGTGCCAGCAGCTTTGGCAGGGGAGATCAGCCCCAGCATTTT.